The clone carrying this T cell receptor (beta chain) is categorized as large. The antigen remains unidentified. Within a library made for alpha chains, this beta chain is off target, and its count is uninformative. One entry per CDR3 protein results from TCRdb running MiXCR on the 5' RACE reads. The sample holds 950 to 1,500 distinct CDR3 sequences; 32% are singletons and the top ten take 30% to 40%. The time point denotes: sample taken at primary tumor resection. This specimen comes from a study of spatial heterogeneity in lung cancer. Germline V gene data show CDR1 as SGDLS and CDR2 as YYNGEE. The CDR3 is 16 residues long. Germline trimming cut 3 bases from V and 5 bases from J; bases unmatched to any gene: 8. Study findings and constraints: Intratumoral expanded alpha and beta TCR counts were found to track tumor mutation counts.

The sequence was collected from a male donor with early-stage non-small cell lung cancer. The rearrangement links TRBV9 to TRBJ1-6; 7 bases line up with TRBD1. Sequences were derived from lung tumor tissue, sampled at surgery. The CDR3 DNA reads TGTGCCAGCAGCGCAACACAGGGGCGAAATAATTCACCCCTCCACTTT. Translation gives CASSATQGRNNSPLHF. Filled out from reference TRBV9 and TRBJ1-6, the complete variable domain reads DSGVTQTPKHLITATGQRVTLRCSPRSGDLSVYWYQQSLDQGLQFLIQYYNGEERAKGNILERFSAQQFPDLHSELNLSSLELGDSALYFCASSATQGRNNSPLHFGNGTRLTVT.